This T cell receptor beta chain was sequenced for a study of glioma-infiltrating T cells after dendritic cell vaccination. Described time point: after dendritic cell vaccination, including at tumor progression/relapse. Germline CDR1 reads MDHEN; CDR2 reads SYDVKM. The CDR3 is made up of 14 amino acids. The V and J ends lost 8 bases and 4 bases respectively, with 17 bases between them. Some clones are missing from TCRdb's copy, which holds only in-frame ones; the method was immunoSEQ multiplex PCR. Here the sample spans approximately 92,000 clones, less than 90% being singletons. Here the sequenced sample was blood, taken after dendritic cell vaccination. The chain carries TRBV28 and TRBJ1-2; a possible D gene is TRBD1 (5 bases). This sequence originates from a human donor with glioblastoma. Here the CDR3 reads CASSPGQGTYGYTF. The CDR3 DNA reads as TGTGCCAGCTCTCCTGGACAAGGCACCTATGGCTACACCTTC.